Shown below are 21 T cell receptor beta chains from a single sample sequenced in a study of blood T cell repertoires in COVID-19. Sequencing was performed with immunoSEQ multiplex PCR; in TCRdb, only in-frame clones are kept and a portion is missing. The data contain about 160,000 clones, 84% of them singletons. The sequenced material came from peripheral blood. Receptors originate from a man aged 70-80 years with acute or convalescent COVID-19.

For the CDR3, the DNA is TGTGCCAGCAGCTTATCACCGAGGCCGCGGACTATAAGCACAGATACGCAGTATTTT. Its translation: CASSLSPRPRTISTDTQYF. This sequence joins TRBV11-2 and TRBJ2-3, with D possibly matching TRBD2 (6 bases). CDR3 length equals 19 residues. V was trimmed by 2 bases and J by 0 bases, leaving 21 bases between them. Germline V gene sequence: CDR1 SGHAT, CDR2 FQNNGV. The full variable domain, its missing parts supplied by reference TRBV11-2 and TRBJ2-3, is EAGVAQSPRYKIIEKRQSVAFWCNPISGHATLYWYQQILGQGPKLLIQFQNNGVVDDSQLPKDRFSAERLKGVDSTLKIQPAKLEDSAVYLCASSLSPRPRTISTDTQYFGPGTRLTVL.

J is TRBJ1-2 and V is TRBV28; D is unresolved. Germline lookup yields CDR1 MDHEN and CDR2 SYDVKM. V lost 9 bases and J lost 1, with 15 bases in between. The CDR3 extends over 14 amino acids. The CDR3 sequence: CASTDPGINYGYTF. The CDR3 bases are TGTGCCAGTACCGACCCGGGGATTAACTATGGCTACACCTTC.

CDR3 residues: CASCTAMNTEAFF. In DNA form, the CDR3 reads TGTGCCAGCTGTACAGCCATGAACACTGAAGCTTTCTTT. The genes are TRBV28 and TRBJ1-1; D unresolved. This CDR3 has 13 amino acids. V lost 8 bases and J 0 bases, leaving 10 bases between the germline ends. Germline V lookup: CDR1 MDHEN, CDR2 SYDVKM.

V gene TRBV6-5 combines with J gene TRBJ2-7; possible D gene TRBD2, 6 bases. This CDR3 has 15 residues. The V end lost 2 bases, the J end lost 1 base, and 12 bases lay between the germline ends. Germline lookup yields CDR1 MNHEY and CDR2 SVGAGI. The CDR3 DNA follows: TGTGCCAGCAGTTACGCGGGGCCCCGTTCCTACGAGCAGTACTTC. As protein: CASSYAGPRSYEQYF.

This clone was recorded only once. The V and J genes are TRBV5-4 and TRBJ2-1; possible D gene TRBD2, 6 bases. V was shortened by 3 bases and J by 5 bases, with 18 bases between the two germline ends. This CDR3 region has 16 residues. The V gene's germline CDR1 is SGHNT and CDR2 YYREEE (reference sequence). DNA for the CDR3: TGTGCCAGCAGCTGGCGTGTCGGGAGTTTTGACAATGAGCAGTTCTTC. The encoded protein is CASSWRVGSFDNEQFF.

CDR3: CASSTAGEGQFF. The CDR3 DNA follows: TGTGCCAGTAGTACAGCGGGAGAGGGGCAGTTCTTC. The J gene is TRBJ2-1, the V gene TRBV19; TRBD2 aligns across 8 bases. This CDR3 region has 12 residues. The junction had 5 bases not matched to a gene; V was cut back by 4 bases and J by 12 bases. CDR1 and CDR2 (germline): LNHDA, SQIVND (reference sequence).

The J gene is TRBJ2-2, the V gene TRBV7-3, with TRBD1 as a possible D gene (6 bases). Germline V gives CDR1 SGHTA, CDR2 FQGTGA. V was shortened by 5 bases and J by 3 bases, with 13 bases between the two germline ends. The CDR3 has 15 residues. The CDR3 DNA is TGTGCCAGCAGCCAAGGGGGAAAAGACACCGGGGAGCTGTTTTTT. This sequence encodes CASSQGGKDTGELFF. Drawing the rest from reference TRBV7-3 and TRBJ2-2, the complete variable domain is GAGVSQTPSNKVTEKGKYVELRCDPISGHTALYWYRQSLGQGPEFLIYFQGTGAADDSGLPNDRFFAVRPEGSVSTLKIQRTERGDSAVYLCASSQGGKDTGELFFGEGSRLTVL.

J is TRBJ2-2 and V is TRBV29-1, with 9 bases matching TRBD1. The CDR3 has 17 residues. The germline gives CDR1 SQVTM, CDR2 ANQGSEA. V gave up 5 bases and J gave up 2 bases; unmatched junction bases: 12. In DNA, the CDR3 is TGCAGCGTTTTGAAAGGGGAGGACAGGGGCAACACCGGGGAGCTGTTTTTT. This sequence encodes CSVLKGEDRGNTGELFF.

The V and J genes are TRBV18 and TRBJ1-3; 11 positions match TRBD1. Germline CDR1 is KGHSH and CDR2 is LQKENI. This CDR3 is 13 amino acids long. Losses at the gene ends were 3 bases for V and 8 bases for J; bases not matched to a gene: 0. CDR3 residues: CASSPGQGDTIYF. The CDR3 region has the DNA TGTGCCAGCTCACCGGGACAGGGGGACACCATATATTTT.

This chain links TRBV28 with TRBJ1-3; 8 bases match TRBD1. Germline V gene data show CDR1 as MDHEN and CDR2 as SYDVKM. The CDR3 spans 15 residues. The V gene end was trimmed by 7 bases and the J gene end by 0 bases; junction bases not matched to a gene: 5. This CDR3 is CASKTGDPSGNTIYF. CDR3 nucleotide sequence: TGTGCCAGCAAGACAGGGGACCCCTCTGGAAACACCATATATTTT.

V usage is TRBV19 and J usage is TRBJ1-3, with TRBD1 matching 7 bases. Germline CDR1 LNHDA, CDR2 SQIVND (reference sequence). This CDR3 is 13 amino acids long. The ends lost 11 bases at V and 4 bases at J; junction bases unmatched: 8. CDR3 sequence: CACRDSKGNTIYF. For the CDR3, the DNA is TGTGCCTGCAGGGACAGCAAGGGAAACACCATATATTTT. Looking up the rest from reference TRBV19 and TRBJ1-3 gives the full variable domain: DGGITQSPKYLFRKEGQNVTLSCEQNLNHDAMYWYRQDPGQGLRLIYYSQIVNDFQKGDIAEGYSVSREKKESFPLTVTSAQKNPTAFYLCACRDSKGNTIYFGEGSWLTVV.

The rearrangement joins TRBV15 to TRBJ2-7, with 7 positions matching TRBD1. The trim removed 3 bases at V and 4 bases at J, leaving 9 bases unmatched. Germline CDR1 is LNHNV and CDR2 is YYDKDF (reference sequence). This CDR3 contains 15 residues. CDR3 nucleotides: TGTGCCACCAGCAGCCACATCGGGACAGCTTACGAGCAGTACTTC. This translates into CATSSHIGTAYEQYF.

V usage is TRBV9 and J usage is TRBJ1-1, with 9 positions matching TRBD1. Losses at the gene ends were 1 base for V and 11 bases for J; bases not matched to a gene: 9. Germline V gives CDR1 SGDLS, CDR2 YYNGEE. The CDR3 is made up of 14 amino acids. Here the CDR3 reads CASSVTTGGSGAFF. CDR3 nucleotide sequence: TGTGCCAGCAGCGTAACAACAGGGGGCTCTGGGGCTTTCTTT.

V gene TRBV3-1 (or the pseudogene TRBV3-2) combines with J gene TRBJ1-2; D is undetermined. The germline V gene has CDR1 LGHDT and CDR2 YNNKEL (reference sequence). CDR3 length: 14 residues. V was cut by 1 base and J by 6 bases, with 12 bases left in between. CDR3 residues: CASSQAPGANGYTF. The CDR3 coding sequence is TGTGCCAGCAGCCAAGCCCCCGGAGCCAATGGCTACACCTTC.

This clone was detected only once. V and J are TRBV6-5 and TRBJ2-5, with D uncertain. The CDR3 covers 14 residues. CDR1 is MNHEY, CDR2 SVGAGI, per germline. Between the trimmed V and J ends, which lost 0 bases and 2 bases, there was a span of 7 bases. The CDR3 loop reads CASSYSRLQETQYF. The CDR3 DNA sequence: TGTGCCAGCAGTTACTCGAGGCTGCAAGAGACCCAGTACTTC.

This rearrangement joins TRBV2 to TRBJ1-5; no reliable D call. Trimming shortened V by 7 bases and J by 5 bases, and 12 bases separated the two germline ends. Germline V gene data show CDR1 as SNHLY and CDR2 as FYNNEI. The CDR3 runs 13 residues. This chain's CDR3 is CASTGEVHQPQHF. In DNA form, the CDR3 reads TGTGCCAGCACAGGCGAAGTCCATCAGCCCCAGCATTTT.

CDR3 sequence (DNA): TGTGCCACCAGTGATTTGGGAAAACAGGGAAGGGGTGAAAAACTGTTTTTT. Its translation is CATSDLGKQGRGEKLFF. The chain has TRBV24-1 and TRBJ1-4, with D possibly matching TRBD1 (6 bases). Trimming took 0 bases from V and 7 from J, leaving 17 bases between them. Germline assignment: CDR1 KGHDR and CDR2 SFDVKD. The CDR3 runs 17 residues.

The rearrangement uses TRBV10-2 and TRBJ2-5; D is perhaps TRBD2 (6 bases). V lost 3 bases and J 2 bases, leaving 13 bases between the germline ends. The CDR3 length is 15 residues. CDR1 is WSHSY and CDR2 is SAAADI in the germline V gene. The DNA of the CDR3 is TGCGCCAGCAGTGAAGGGCGGGGCAGACAAGAGACCCAGTACTTC. Its translation: CASSEGRGRQETQYF.

The gene calls are TRBV3-1 (or the pseudogene TRBV3-2) and TRBJ1-1, with D unclear. Per the germline V gene, CDR1 is LGHDT and CDR2 is YNNKEL (reference sequence). Trimming cost V 4 bases and J 3 bases, with 12 bases left between them. CDR3 size: 14 residues. CDR3 in amino acids: CASSPPNQDTEAFF. The CDR3, as DNA: TGTGCCAGCAGCCCCCCGAATCAGGACACTGAAGCTTTCTTT.

This chain connects TRBV19 to TRBJ1-3, with 7 bases lining up with TRBD1. The trim removed 3 bases at V and 1 base at J, leaving 9 bases unmatched. CDR3 size: 17 residues. The germline V gene has CDR1 LNHDA and CDR2 SQIVND (reference sequence). Here the CDR3 DNA reads TGTGCCAGTAGTATCGAACGCGACAGGGCGTCTGGAAACACCATATATTTT. Translated: CASSIERDRASGNTIYF.

This clone has a single count. V and J are TRBV7-2 and TRBJ2-7; D is uncertain. In germline, CDR1 is SGHTA, CDR2 FQGNSA. CDR3 length: 14 amino acids. Trimming stripped 5 bases from V and 0 bases from J, with 11 bases between. DNA of the CDR3: TGTGCCAGCAGCCCCATTTATAGCTCCTACGAGCAGTACTTC. Translated, it gives CASSPIYSSYEQYF.